The clone carrying this TCR beta chain has more than one count but fewer than ten. Its antigen is not known. The data were taken from a study of cytomegalovirus exposure and HLA in healthy donors. Study results and limitations: Altogether, around 160 TCR beta chains were recorded as cytomegalovirus-associated.

Use of 60 Vbeta and 13 Jbeta primers characterized the PCR. Only in-frame clones appear in the TCRdb table, and some are missing; sequencing was by immunoSEQ multiplex PCR. The table includes 130,000 or so clones, 74% detected once. Sequenced: PBMCs. The sequence was obtained from a man younger than 35 in good health and CMV-seropositive.

CDR3 DNA: TGTGCCAGCAGCTTAGGACCTCTAGAGGGAGGGGGCAATGAGCAGTTCTTC. It is translated as CASSLGPLEGGGNEQFF. V is TRBV13 and J is TRBJ2-1; tentative D call: TRBD2 (7 bases). This CDR3 is 17 amino acids long. The germline V and J ends were trimmed by 0 bases and 6 bases, with 18 bases remaining between them. Germline V lookup: CDR1 PRHDT, CDR2 FYEKMQ (reference sequence).